This T cell receptor (beta chain) was sequenced for a study of T cells in Graves' hyperthyroidism and ophthalmopathy. Points from the study as a whole: Among thyroid clonotypes expanded above 0.001, most also appeared in blood.

Regions amplified from RNA transcripts were the TCR beta CDR3 regions. Primed by the HTBI set, a first-round RT-PCR was run on the TCR CDR3. TCRdb itself ran the multiplex PCR reads through MiXCR, one entry per CDR3 protein. Here the sample spans about 520,000 distinct CDR3 sequences, around 22% being singletons. Diagnostic assessment was based on clinical symptoms, serum thyroxine and TRAb, thyroid ultrasound and orbital computed tomography. Fresh peripheral blood, about 10 ml of it, supplied the PBMCs. This clonotype was recorded many times. Its matching antigen is unknown. CDR3 length equals 16 residues. The germline gives CDR1 MNHEY, CDR2 SMNVEV (reference sequence). The ends lost 6 bases at V and 2 bases at J; junction bases unmatched: 13.

This sequence was found in a woman aged 25-40 years with Graves' ophthalmopathy. The chain couples TRBV27 to TRBJ2-7; TRBD1 agrees at 7 bases. The sequenced sample was blood. CDR3 sequence (DNA): TGTGCCAGCAGCCCCTCCAAGGGAGACAGGGCCTACGAGCAGTACTTC. As protein: CASSPSKGDRAYEQYF.